The 5 T cell receptor beta chains presented below share a single source sample, sequenced in a study of cytomegalovirus exposure and HLA in healthy donors. Primers for the PCR totalled 60 Vbeta and 13 Jbeta. TCRdb's table, derived via immunoSEQ multiplex PCR, lists solely in-frame clones and lacks some. The repertoire consists of about 72,000 clones, with approximately 82% occurring once and the leading ten covering 1.9%. Sequencing was done on a sample of PBMCs. The receptors shown here come from a man younger than 35 in good health and CMV-seronegative.

The V call is TRBV9, the J call TRBJ1-1, with 9 bases lining up with TRBD1. This CDR3 has 16 residues. V gave up 4 bases and J gave up 2 bases; unmatched junction bases: 9. CDR1 SGDLS and CDR2 YYNGEE come from the germline V gene. CDR3 bases: TGTGCCAGCAGCCTGGGAGGGGGACAGGGAAACACTGAAGCTTTCTTT. Translation: CASSLGGGQGNTEAFF.

J is TRBJ2-3 and V is TRBV7-9; no clear D gene. V shed 1 base and J shed 6 bases, with 11 bases lying between them. Germline CDR1 SEHNR, CDR2 FQNEAQ (reference sequence). This CDR3 spans 14 amino acids. The CDR3 loop reads CASSLVSTTDTQYF. CDR3 coding DNA: TGTGCCAGCAGCTTAGTTTCTACCACGGATACGCAGTATTTT.

This chain joins TRBV28 and TRBJ2-7; 9 nucleotides match TRBD1. CDR3 length equals 15 residues. V shed 6 bases, J shed 0 bases, and the junction held 6 bases outside the gene matches. The germline V gene encodes CDR1 MDHEN and CDR2 SYDVKM. CDR3 loop: CASSPPGQGSYEQYF. The CDR3, as DNA: TGTGCCAGCAGCCCGCCGGGACAGGGCTCCTACGAGCAGTACTTC.

The J gene is TRBJ2-2, the V gene TRBV7-6, with D possibly matching TRBD1 (7 bases). Germline V gives CDR1 SGHVS, CDR2 FNYEAQ. The CDR3 sequence is 16 residues long. V gave up 2 bases and J gave up 2 bases, with 12 bases separating them. This CDR3 is CASSLFGGGNTGELFF. CDR3 DNA sequence: TGTGCCAGCAGCTTATTTGGAGGGGGCAACACCGGGGAGCTGTTTTTT.

The chain has TRBV7-2 and TRBJ1-1; perhaps TRBD1 as D (6 bases). This CDR3 contains 13 residues. Per the germline V gene, CDR1 is SGHTA and CDR2 is FQGNSA. V lost 5 bases to trimming and J lost 4 bases, with 11 bases between them. The CDR3 loop is CASSPGAGTEAFF. CDR3 nucleotide sequence: TGTGCCAGCAGCCCAGGGGCCGGCACTGAAGCTTTCTTT.